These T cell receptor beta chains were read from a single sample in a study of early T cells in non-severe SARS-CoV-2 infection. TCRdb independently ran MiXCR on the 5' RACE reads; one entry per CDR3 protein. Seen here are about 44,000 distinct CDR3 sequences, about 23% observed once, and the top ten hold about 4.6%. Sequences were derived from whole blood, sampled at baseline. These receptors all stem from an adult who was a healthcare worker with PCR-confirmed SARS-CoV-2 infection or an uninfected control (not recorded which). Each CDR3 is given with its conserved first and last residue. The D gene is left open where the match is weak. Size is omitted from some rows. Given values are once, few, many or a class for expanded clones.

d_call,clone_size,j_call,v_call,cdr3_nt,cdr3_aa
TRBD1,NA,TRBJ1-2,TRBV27,TGTGCCAGTAGACAGGGGGGGAACTATGGCTACACCTTC,CASRQGGNYGYTF
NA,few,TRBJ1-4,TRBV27,TGTGCCAGCAGACTCCGGACAGACTATAATGAAAAACTGTTTTTT,CASRLRTDYNEKLFF
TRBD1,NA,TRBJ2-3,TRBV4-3,TGCGCCAGCAGCCAAGACACAGGGGAGACAGATACGCAGTATTTT,CASSQDTGETDTQYF
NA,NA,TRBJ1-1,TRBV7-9,TGTGCCAGCAGCTTAGTAGGACGCGGGAACACTGAAGCTTTCTTT,CASSLVGRGNTEAFF
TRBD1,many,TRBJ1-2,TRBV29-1,TGCAGCGTTGGGACAGGGGGCAACTATGGCTACACCTTC,CSVGTGGNYGYTF
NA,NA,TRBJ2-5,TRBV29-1,TGCAGCGTTGAATCCGGGGGAAGGGAGACCCAGTACTTC,CSVESGGRETQYF
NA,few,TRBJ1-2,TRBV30,TGTGCCTGGACCCCCGGGACACCCTATGGCTACACCTTC,CAWTPGTPYGYTF
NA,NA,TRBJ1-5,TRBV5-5,TGTGCCAGCAGCTTGGTAGCAGGGGGCAATCAGCCCCAGCATTTT,CASSLVAGGNQPQHF
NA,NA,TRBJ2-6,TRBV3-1,TGTGCCAGCAGCCAACCCTCCAACTCTGGGGCCAACGTCCTGACTTTC,CASSQPSNSGANVLTF
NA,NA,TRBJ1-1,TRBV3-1,TGTGCCAGCAGCCAAGATACTGGGGCTAGACGGAACACTGAAGCTTTCTTT,CASSQDTGARRNTEAFF
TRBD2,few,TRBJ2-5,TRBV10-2,TGCGCCAGCAGTGAGGCACTAGCGGGCGGAGAGACCCAGTACTTC,CASSEALAGGETQYF
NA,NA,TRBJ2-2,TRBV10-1,TGCGCCAGCAGTGAGTCAGGGAACACCGGGGAGCTGTTTTTT,CASSESGNTGELFF
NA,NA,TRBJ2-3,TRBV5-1,TGCGCCAGCAGCTTCACCGGGACAACAAGCACAGATACGCAGTATTTT,CASSFTGTTSTDTQYF
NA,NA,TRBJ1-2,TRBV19,TGTGCCAGTAGTCCCCTTTGGGGAACAAACTATGGCTACACCTTC,CASSPLWGTNYGYTF
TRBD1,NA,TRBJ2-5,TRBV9,TGTGCCAGCAGCCCACGGACAGGGTCCGGAGTGACCCAGTACTTC,CASSPRTGSGVTQYF
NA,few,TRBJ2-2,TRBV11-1,TGTGCCAGCAGCTTATTTTGGTCTCCCCACACCGGGGAGCTGTTTTTT,CASSLFWSPHTGELFF
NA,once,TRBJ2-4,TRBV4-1,TGCGCCAGCAGCTATGAGGACATTCAGTACTTC,CASSYEDIQYF
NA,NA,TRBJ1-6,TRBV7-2,TGTGCCAGCAGCGCCACGACAGGTCAGAGCAATTCACCCCTCCACTTT,CASSATTGQSNSPLHF
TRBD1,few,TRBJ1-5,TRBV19,TGTGCCAGTAGTGACCCAAGAGGGACAGGTCGCCCTAGCAATCAGCCCCAGCATTTT,CASSDPRGTGRPSNQPQHF
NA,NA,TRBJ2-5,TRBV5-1,TGCGCCAGCAGCACCGGTCTACGGCAAGAGACCCAGTACTTC,CASSTGLRQETQYF
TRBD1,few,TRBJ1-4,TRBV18,TGTGCCAGCTCACCCGGACAGGGGTATGAAAAACTGTTTTTT,CASSPGQGYEKLFF
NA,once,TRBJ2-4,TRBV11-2,TGTGCCAGCAGTGTGAACCCCGGGACCAACACCAAAAACATTCAGTACTTC,CASSVNPGTNTKNIQYF
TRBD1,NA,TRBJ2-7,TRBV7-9,TGTGCCAGCAGCTTAGCCGGGGTAGGAGGACAGGGCTACGAGCAGTACTTC,CASSLAGVGGQGYEQYF
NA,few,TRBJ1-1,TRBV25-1,TGTGCCAGCAGTGATACAACTTACACTGAAGCTTTCTTT,CASSDTTYTEAFF
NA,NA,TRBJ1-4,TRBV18,TGTGCCAGCTCCCCCTCAGAGGGCGGTGAAAAACTGTTTTTT,CASSPSEGGEKLFF
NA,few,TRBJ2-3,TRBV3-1,TGTGCCAGCAGCCAAGATCCGGCTAGTGCAGATACGCAGTATTTT,CASSQDPASADTQYF
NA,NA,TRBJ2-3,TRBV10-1,TGCGCCAGCAGTGAGTCCAGGGGGAGGACAGCGAGCACAGATACGCAGTATTTT,CASSESRGRTASTDTQYF
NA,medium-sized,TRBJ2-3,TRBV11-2,TGTGCCAGCAGCTTAGGTGCTAGAACATTCACAGATACGCAGTATTTT,CASSLGARTFTDTQYF
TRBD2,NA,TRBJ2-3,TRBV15,TGTGCCACCAGCCGGGGTAGCGGGGGGGTCGCAGATACGCAGTATTTT,CATSRGSGGVADTQYF
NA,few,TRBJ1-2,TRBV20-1,TGCAGTGCTAGAGATGGGCGGGACGGCTATGGCTACACCTTC,CSARDGRDGYGYTF
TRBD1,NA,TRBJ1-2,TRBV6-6,TGTGCCAGCAGTTTGGGGACAGGGAAATCCTATGGCTACACCTTC,CASSLGTGKSYGYTF
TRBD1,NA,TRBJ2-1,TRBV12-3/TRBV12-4,TGTGCCAGCAGTTTAGAATACCGGGACAGGCTCAATGAGCAGTTCTTC,CASSLEYRDRLNEQFF
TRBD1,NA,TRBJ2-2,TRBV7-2,TGTGCCAGCAGCTTAGCAGGGGGCCGCACCGGGGAGCTGTTTTTT,CASSLAGGRTGELFF
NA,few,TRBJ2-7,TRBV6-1,TGTGCCAGCAGTGATGGGCTAGACTACGAGCAGTACTTC,CASSDGLDYEQYF
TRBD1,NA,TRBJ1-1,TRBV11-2,TGTGCCAGCAGCAGGGACAGACCGAACACTGAAGCTTTCTTT,CASSRDRPNTEAFF
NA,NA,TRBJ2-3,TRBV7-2,TGTGCCAGCAGCTTTGGCACGGCAAATACGCAGTATTTT,CASSFGTANTQYF
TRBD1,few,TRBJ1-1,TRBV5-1,TGCGCCAGCAGAAGGGGACAGGCGGGCACTGAAGCTTTCTTT,CASRRGQAGTEAFF
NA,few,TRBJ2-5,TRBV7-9,TGTGCCAGCAGGGCGGTGGGCCCTGAGTACTTC,CASRAVGPEYF
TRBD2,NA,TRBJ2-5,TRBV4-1,TGCGCCAGCAGCCAATCCCTAGCGGGGGAGCAAGAGACCCAGTACTTC,CASSQSLAGEQETQYF
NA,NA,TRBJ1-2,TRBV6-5,TGTGCCAGCAGTTACAGGGGGGGAGGCTATGGCTACACCTTC,CASSYRGGGYGYTF
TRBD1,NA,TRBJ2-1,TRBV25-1,TGTGCCAGCAGTGAACAGGGGGCGGTTGAGGAGCAGTTCTTC,CASSEQGAVEEQFF
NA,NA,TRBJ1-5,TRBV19,TGTGCCAGTAGTCCCCAGGGGAGGAAGCCCCAGCATTTT,CASSPQGRKPQHF
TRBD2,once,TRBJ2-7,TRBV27,TGTGCCAGCAGTCCCCGGGTGACTAGCATGTACGAGCAGTACTTC,CASSPRVTSMYEQYF
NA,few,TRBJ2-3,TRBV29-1,TGCAGCCCCCGGGGCGGTTCCACAGATACGCAGTATTTT,CSPRGGSTDTQYF
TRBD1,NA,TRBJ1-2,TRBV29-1,TGCAGCGCTAGACAGGGGGCCAGCTATGGCTACACCTTC,CSARQGASYGYTF
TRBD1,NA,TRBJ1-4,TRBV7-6,TGTGCCAGCAGCTCCCGAGGACAGGGTGTTAAGGAAAAACTGTTTTTT,CASSSRGQGVKEKLFF
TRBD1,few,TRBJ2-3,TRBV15,TGTGCCACCAGCAGAGATGCCGGGACAGGGCCAGATACGCAGTATTTT,CATSRDAGTGPDTQYF
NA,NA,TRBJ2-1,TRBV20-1,TGCAGTGCTAGTATCGGGGTCAATGAGCAGTTCTTC,CSASIGVNEQFF
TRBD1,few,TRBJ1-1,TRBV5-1,TGCGCCAGCAGCGTAAATGGGGACAGCAACACTGAAGCTTTCTTT,CASSVNGDSNTEAFF
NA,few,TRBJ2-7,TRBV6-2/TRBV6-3,TGTGCCAGCAGTCCTGACGGAGCCTACGAGCAGTACTTC,CASSPDGAYEQYF
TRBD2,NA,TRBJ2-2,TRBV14,TGTGCCAGCAGCCGGACTAGTACCGCCGGGGAGCTGTTTTTT,CASSRTSTAGELFF
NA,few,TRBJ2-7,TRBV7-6,TGTGCCAGCAGCTTAGCCGCGGGGCCTAGCTCCTACGAGCAGTACTTC,CASSLAAGPSSYEQYF
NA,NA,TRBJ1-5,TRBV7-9,TGTGCCAGCAGCTTAGGTATAGGGTTACAGCCCCAGCATTTT,CASSLGIGLQPQHF
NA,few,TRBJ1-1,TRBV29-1,TGCAGCGTAGGGCAGGGTCCCATGAACACTGAAGCTTTCTTT,CSVGQGPMNTEAFF
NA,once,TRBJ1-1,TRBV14,TGTGCCAGCAGCCAAGATATTAGGGTGACTGAAGCTTTCTTT,CASSQDIRVTEAFF
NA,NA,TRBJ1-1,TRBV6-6,TGTGCCAGCAGCTCTACGGCCGGCGAAGCTTTCTTT,CASSSTAGEAFF
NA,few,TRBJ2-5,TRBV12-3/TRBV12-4,TGTGCCAGCAGTCAACCTTGGGGCGAGACCCAGTACTTC,CASSQPWGETQYF
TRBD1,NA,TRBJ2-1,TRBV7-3,TGTGCCAGCAGCCCGTCGCAGGGGGCCTACAATGAGCAGTTCTTC,CASSPSQGAYNEQFF
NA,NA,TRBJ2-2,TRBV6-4,TGTGCCAGCAGTGTAGAAGCATTCGGGGAGCTGTTTTTT,CASSVEAFGELFF
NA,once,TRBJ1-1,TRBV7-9,TGTGCCAGCAGCCCCGTGGGCAGGGTGGGCACTGAAGCTTTCTTT,CASSPVGRVGTEAFF